The 22 T cell receptor beta chains listed next were all sequenced from one sample in a study of cytomegalovirus exposure and HLA in healthy donors. Repertoires were generated with immunoSEQ multiplex PCR, while TCRdb's copy carries only in-frame clones and drops some. The table shows about 110,000 clones, with approximately 85% occurring only once. Input material: PBMCs. Receptors were obtained from a young woman in good health and CMV-seronegative.

The chain carries TRBV30 and TRBJ1-5; weak D call: TRBD1 (6 bases). Trimming left V 0 bases short and J 5 bases short, with 8 bases between. CDR3 length: 13 amino acids. Germline V gene sequence: CDR1 GTSNPN, CDR2 SVGIG (reference sequence). CDR3: CAWSVGGDQPQHF. The CDR3 nucleotides read TGTGCCTGGAGTGTAGGGGGGGATCAGCCCCAGCATTTT.

This chain links TRBV5-6 with TRBJ1-2; TRBD1 is a possible D gene (6 bases). The CDR3 covers 14 residues. The germline V and J ends were trimmed by 0 bases and 6 bases, with 12 bases remaining between them. Germline-derived CDR1 and CDR2 are SGHDT and YYEEEE. For the CDR3, the DNA is TGTGCCAGCAGCTTGGGTCTGGGGGCGGATGGCTACACCTTC. This gives the protein CASSLGLGADGYTF.

A single count supports this clone. The chain couples TRBV6-4 to TRBJ1-2; tentative D call: TRBD1 (5 bases). Between the trimmed V and J ends, which lost 6 bases and 8 bases, there was a span of 19 bases. This CDR3 is 14 amino acids long. Germline CDR1 is MRHNA and CDR2 is SNTAGT. The chain's CDR3 is CASRAPGTADGYTF. The CDR3 DNA reads as TGTGCCAGCAGAGCCCCCGGGACTGCCGACGGCTACACCTTC.

The CDR3 spells CASSYGGAPYEQYF. As DNA, the CDR3 is TGTGCCAGCAGTTACGGGGGGGCACCCTACGAGCAGTACTTC. This chain joins TRBV6-5 and TRBJ2-7; the D gene is possibly TRBD2 (7 bases). V shed 2 bases and J shed 2 bases, with 10 bases lying between them. Germline CDR1 and CDR2: MNHEY and SVGAGI. The CDR3 runs to 14 residues.

The chain is built from TRBV7-2 and TRBJ2-3, with 7 bases matching TRBD2. CDR3 length equals 15 residues. The V segment lost 3 bases and the J segment 2 bases; nucleotides outside the gene matches: 5. CDR1 and CDR2 from the germline V gene are SGHTA and FQGNSA. The CDR3 here is CASSFGRGNTDTQYF. CDR3 sequence (DNA): TGTGCCAGCAGCTTTGGGCGGGGGAACACAGATACGCAGTATTTT.

The rearrangement links TRBV6-1 to TRBJ1-4; 10 bases match TRBD1. CDR1 is MNHNS, CDR2 SASEGT, per germline. This CDR3 contains 19 residues. With V trimmed by 0 bases and J by 8 bases, 15 bases remained unmatched. Written as DNA, the CDR3 is TGTGCCAGCAGTGAAGCGGCGACTCTTCCGGGACAGGGGAACGAAAAACTGTTTTTT. It yields the protein CASSEAATLPGQGNEKLFF.

This chain uses TRBV4-1 with TRBJ1-1; no reliable D call. CDR1 MGHRA and CDR2 YSYEKL come from the germline V gene. V lost 3 bases and J lost 1, with 18 bases in between. This CDR3 spans 17 amino acids. CDR3 in amino acids: CASSQFPLSRANTEAFF. The CDR3 bases are TGCGCCAGCAGCCAGTTCCCCCTCTCGAGGGCGAACACTGAAGCTTTCTTT.

In its sample, this clone was seen once. V gene TRBV10-2 combines with J gene TRBJ1-1; D is uncertain. Germline lookup yields CDR1 WSHSY and CDR2 SAAADI. Trimming left V 0 bases short and J 0 bases short, with 8 bases between. The CDR3 contains 15 residues. The CDR3 loop is CASSESRFVNTEAFF. The CDR3 DNA is TGCGCCAGCAGTGAGTCGAGGTTCGTGAACACTGAAGCTTTCTTT.

The chain carries TRBV5-1 and TRBJ2-1; D ambiguous. The CDR3 extends over 14 amino acids. The germline V and J ends were trimmed by 0 bases and 7 bases, with 11 bases remaining between them. Germline V gives CDR1 SGHRS, CDR2 YFSETQ. CDR3 sequence reads: CASSLEKVTNEQFF. The CDR3 nucleotides are TGCGCCAGCAGCTTGGAGAAAGTTACAAATGAGCAGTTCTTC.

This chain links TRBV6-1 with TRBJ2-1, with TRBD2 matching 10 bases. CDR3 length: 15 residues. Germline V gene data show CDR1 as MNHNS and CDR2 as SASEGT. The J segment lost 8 bases and the V segment lost 1 base, leaving 5 bases of the junction unmatched. The CDR3 DNA reads as TGTGCCAGCAGTGAAGTAGCGGGGGGAGTTGATGAGCAGTTCTTC. Protein sequence: CASSEVAGGVDEQFF.

The J gene is TRBJ2-7, the V gene TRBV29-1; D is unclear. Trimming cost V 2 bases and J 0 bases, with 5 bases left between them. Germline CDR1 is SQVTM and CDR2 is ANQGSEA. The CDR3 sequence is 12 residues long. Here the CDR3 reads CSVELSSYEQYF. The CDR3 DNA reads as TGCAGCGTTGAACTTAGCTCCTACGAGCAGTACTTC.

The CDR3 is CASSTGTGGSYEQYF. The CDR3 coding sequence is TGTGCCAGCAGCACCGGGACAGGGGGATCCTACGAGCAGTACTTC. This chain links TRBV7-9 with TRBJ2-7; 11 nucleotides agree with TRBD1. Per the germline V gene, CDR1 is SEHNR and CDR2 is FQNEAQ (reference sequence). The CDR3 extends over 15 amino acids. J gave up 1 base and V 5 bases, and 4 bases lay outside the gene matches.

V usage is TRBV7-2 and J usage is TRBJ1-6; no reliable D call. V shed 1 base and J shed 3 bases, with 4 bases lying between them. Germline V gives CDR1 SGHTA, CDR2 FQGNSA. CDR3 length: 14 amino acids. The CDR3 region is CASSLDGYNSPLHF. In nucleotides, the CDR3 is TGTGCCAGCAGCTTAGACGGCTATAATTCACCCCTCCACTTT.

This rearrangement joins TRBV27 to TRBJ2-7; a weak D match, TRBD2 (5 bases). V was trimmed by 3 bases and J by 1 base, leaving 13 bases between them. CDR3 size: 15 residues. Germline V gene sequence: CDR1 MNHEY, CDR2 SMNVEV (reference sequence). The CDR3 loop is CASSFYGKRSYEQYF. The CDR3 bases are TGTGCCAGCAGTTTCTACGGGAAACGATCCTACGAGCAGTACTTC.

V usage is TRBV5-1 and J usage is TRBJ1-1, with 7 nucleotides matching TRBD1. Germline V gives CDR1 SGHRS, CDR2 YFSETQ. Unmatched junction bases numbered 6, after V lost 4 bases and J lost 0 bases. CDR3 length: 15 amino acids. In nucleotides, the CDR3 is TGCGCCAGCAGCACCCGACAGGGAGTGAACACTGAAGCTTTCTTT. Its protein is CASSTRQGVNTEAFF.

The rearrangement joins TRBV2 to TRBJ1-4; no definite D call. This CDR3 has 11 residues. Germline V lookup: CDR1 SNHLY, CDR2 FYNNEI. V was clipped by 4 bases and J by 7 bases, with 4 bases between them. This CDR3 is CASSAGEKLFF. CDR3 nucleotides: TGTGCCAGCAGTGCGGGTGAAAAACTGTTTTTT.

There are a few counts of this clone. The genes are TRBV6-1 and TRBJ2-7; no clear D gene. V lost 4 bases, J lost 4 bases, and 5 bases lay in between. Germline loops: CDR1 MNHNS, CDR2 SASEGT. The CDR3 totals 11 residues. In DNA form, the CDR3 reads TGTGCCAGCAGTGGGAGTTACGAGCAGTACTTC. It translates to CASSGSYEQYF.

V and J are TRBV7-8 and TRBJ1-5, with D possibly matching TRBD1 (6 bases). Germline V gene data show CDR1 as SGHVS and CDR2 as FQNEAQ. The CDR3 loop spans 15 amino acids. Trimming removed 0 bases at V and 7 bases at J, with 13 bases between. The chain's CDR3 is CASSLAGAGEQPQHF. The CDR3 DNA sequence: TGTGCCAGCAGCTTAGCGGGCGCAGGGGAACAGCCCCAGCATTTT.

V usage is TRBV20-1 and J usage is TRBJ1-1, with TRBD1 matching 7 bases. V trimming: 3 bases; J trimming: 10 bases; junction bases outside the gene matches: 5. This CDR3 comprises 11 residues. Germline V gene lookup returns CDR1 DFQATT and CDR2 SNEGSKA (reference sequence). CDR3 DNA sequence: TGCAGTGCTAGTGACAGGGCGGGAGCTTTCTTT. Its translation: CSASDRAGAFF.

J is TRBJ1-1 and V is TRBV7-9, with D possibly matching TRBD1 (5 bases). Per germline, CDR1 SEHNR and CDR2 FQNEAQ (reference sequence). CDR3 size: 11 residues. V was clipped by 7 bases and J by 8 bases, with 11 bases between them. CDR3 sequence (DNA): TGTGCCAGCAACTCGGCAGGGGAAGCTTTCTTT. Translating it yields CASNSAGEAFF.

The rearrangement links TRBV6-6 to TRBJ1-3; D is perhaps TRBD1 (5 bases). CDR1 and CDR2 from the germline V gene are MNHNY and SVGAGI (reference sequence). The CDR3 sequence is 14 residues long. Trimming removed 8 bases from V and 4 bases from J, with 15 bases in between. The CDR3 spells CASGEGLKGNTIYF. The CDR3 bases are TGTGCCAGCGGGGAGGGGCTAAAAGGAAACACCATATATTTT.

V is TRBV13 and J is TRBJ2-3; D is possibly TRBD1 (5 bases). CDR1 is PRHDT, CDR2 FYEKMQ, per germline (reference sequence). The germline V and J ends were trimmed by 5 bases and 0 bases, with 18 bases remaining between them. The CDR3 extends over 17 amino acids. The CDR3 is CASSQAGRGVSTDTQYF. Here the CDR3 DNA reads TGTGCCAGCAGCCAGGCTGGTAGGGGTGTTAGCACAGATACGCAGTATTTT.